The 29 T cell receptor beta chains below come from one sample, sequenced in a study of cytomegalovirus exposure and HLA in healthy donors. The PCR employed 60 Vbeta primers together with 13 Jbeta primers. Sequenced by immunoSEQ multiplex PCR; TCRdb stores in-frame clones only, minus some. The sample includes 90,000 to 120,000 clones, over 70% of them seen just once. The specimen sequenced was PBMCs. The receptors were sampled from a young man in good health and CMV-seronegative.

This chain links TRBV10-3 with TRBJ1-1; 7 bases map to TRBD1. This CDR3 comprises 13 residues. The germline V gene has CDR1 ENHRY and CDR2 SYGVKD. The V and J ends lost 6 bases and 7 bases, in that order; junction bases with no gene match: 8. The CDR3 DNA sequence: TGTGCCATCAGGTTGACAGGGAAGGATGAAGCTTTCTTT. Protein: CAIRLTGKDEAFF.

The CDR3 here is CASSQLGGRGELFF. The CDR3 coding sequence is TGCGCCAGCAGCCAACTTGGAGGTCGGGGGGAACTGTTTTTT. The genes are TRBV4-1 and TRBJ1-4; the D gene is possibly TRBD1 (5 bases). This CDR3 is built from 14 residues. The germline V and J ends were trimmed by 2 bases and 12 bases, with 16 bases remaining between them. CDR1 is MGHRA, CDR2 YSYEKL, per germline.

In DNA form, the CDR3 reads TGCGCCAGCAGCTTGGAATCTAGCGGGGCCGGCGGACAGTACTTC. This sequence encodes CASSLESSGAGGQYF. The chain uses TRBV5-1 and TRBJ2-5; 9 nucleotides match TRBD2. The CDR3 sequence is 15 residues long. V dropped 0 bases and J dropped 11; count of bases not matched to a gene: 11. Germline V gene sequence: CDR1 SGHRS, CDR2 YFSETQ.

This rearrangement joins TRBV5-5 to TRBJ1-1; 8 bases are a match to TRBD1. Germline values: CDR1 SGHKS, CDR2 YYEKEE (reference sequence). The CDR3 is made up of 11 amino acids. The trim removed 3 bases at V and 10 bases at J, leaving 2 bases unmatched. The CDR3 nucleotides are TGTGCCAGCAGCTACGGGACAGGAGCTTTCTTT. Protein sequence: CASSYGTGAFF.

The chain uses TRBV6-1 and TRBJ2-3; D ambiguous. Trimming shortened V by 7 bases and J by 0 bases, and 8 bases separated the two germline ends. CDR1 is MNHNS and CDR2 is SASEGT in the germline V gene. The CDR3 is 13 amino acids. The CDR3 DNA reads TGTGCCAGCACACTGACTAGCACAGATACGCAGTATTTT. This sequence encodes CASTLTSTDTQYF.

The chain is built from TRBV5-1 and TRBJ2-1, with D uncertain. The germline V gene has CDR1 SGHRS and CDR2 YFSETQ. Trimming shortened V by 4 bases and J by 0 bases, and 14 bases separated the two germline ends. This CDR3 is 16 amino acids long. DNA of the CDR3: TGCGCCAGCAGCCCCGCAGCACAGCCCTCCTACAATGAGCAGTTCTTC. Encoded protein: CASSPAAQPSYNEQFF. Full variable domain (rest looked up from reference TRBV5-1 and TRBJ2-1): KAGVTQTPRYLIKTRGQQVTLSCSPISGHRSVSWYQQTPGQGLQFLFEYFSETQRNKGNFPGRFSGRQFSNSRSEMNVSTLELGDSALYLCASSPAAQPSYNEQFFGPGTRLTVL.

V is TRBV18 and J is TRBJ1-1; 7 bases agree with TRBD1. The V segment lost 3 bases and the J segment 4 bases; nucleotides outside the gene matches: 5. The germline V gene has CDR1 KGHSH and CDR2 LQKENI. The CDR3 has 14 residues. CDR3: CASSPSTGSTEAFF. CDR3 DNA: TGTGCCAGCTCACCGTCGACAGGGTCCACTGAAGCTTTCTTT.

The chain uses TRBV6-5 and TRBJ2-1, with D perhaps TRBD1 (5 bases). CDR1 and CDR2 (germline): MNHEY, SVGAGI. The CDR3 spans 12 residues. V was clipped by 6 bases and J by 5 bases, with 8 bases between them. The CDR3 protein is CASSQGNNEQFF. In nucleotides, the CDR3 is TGTGCCAGCAGCCAGGGAAACAATGAGCAGTTCTTC.

The chain employs TRBV27 and TRBJ2-3, with 12 bases identical to TRBD2. In germline, CDR1 is MNHEY, CDR2 SMNVEV (reference sequence). Trimming at V came to 6 bases and at J to 0 bases, leaving 1 base not matched to a gene. The CDR3 runs to 15 residues. The DNA for the CDR3 is TGTGCCAGCAGCGGACTAGCGGGGAGCACAGATACGCAGTATTTT. It encodes CASSGLAGSTDTQYF.

The V and J genes are TRBV28 and TRBJ2-7; D is unclear. Germline-derived CDR1 and CDR2 are MDHEN and SYDVKM. V gave up 4 bases and J gave up 9 bases, with 10 bases separating them. The CDR3 is 11 residues long. CDR3 DNA sequence: TGTGCCAGCAGTTCGGAGTGGTGGCAGTACTTC. Its translation: CASSSEWWQYF.

The chain has TRBV6-5 and TRBJ1-5, with 10 nucleotides matching TRBD1. Germline values: CDR1 MNHEY, CDR2 SVGAGI. V shed 4 bases, J shed 5 bases, and the junction held 5 bases outside the gene matches. This CDR3 spans 15 amino acids. This chain's CDR3 is CASSSGTGDYQPQHF. The DNA for the CDR3 is TGTGCCAGCAGTTCCGGGACAGGGGACTATCAGCCCCAGCATTTT.

This clone was recorded once. J is TRBJ2-2 and V is TRBV6-5; D is undetermined. CDR1 is MNHEY and CDR2 is SVGAGI in the germline V gene. CDR3 length: 12 amino acids. The V gene lost 4 bases and the J gene lost 2 bases, with 2 bases spanning the gap. CDR3 amino acids: CASSSNTGELFF. The CDR3 DNA reads as TGTGCCAGCAGTTCTAACACCGGGGAGCTGTTTTTT.

The chain links TRBV9 to TRBJ2-3; 9 positions match TRBD2. V lost 4 bases and J lost 11; bases outside the gene matches: 20. The length of the CDR3 is 17 residues. Germline assignment: CDR1 SGDLS and CDR2 YYNGEE. This CDR3 reads CASSREERGVPPPQQYF. The CDR3 DNA follows: TGTGCCAGCAGCCGAGAGGAGCGGGGGGTCCCCCCCCCGCAGCAGTATTTT.

The V gene is TRBV29-1, the J gene TRBJ2-1; possible D gene TRBD2, 5 bases. This CDR3 contains 17 residues. Germline V lookup: CDR1 SQVTM, CDR2 ANQGSEA. V dropped 7 bases and J dropped 2 bases, with 24 bases sitting between them. The CDR3 bases are TGCAGCGCTGTACCCCCGAATAGCGCAATAACCTACAATGAGCAGTTCTTC. Its protein is CSAVPPNSAITYNEQFF.

The chain has TRBV6-1 and TRBJ1-5; 9 nucleotides match TRBD1. The trim removed 7 bases at V and 3 bases at J, leaving 7 bases unmatched. The CDR3 sequence is 15 residues long. Germline-derived CDR1 and CDR2 are MNHNS and SASEGT. CDR3 in DNA: TGTGCCAGCAACCAGGACAGGGGAATCAATCAGCCCCAGCATTTT. This translates into CASNQDRGINQPQHF.

This clone was detected ten times or more. The chain couples TRBV6-1 to TRBJ2-4, with D possibly TRBD2 on 5 matching bases. This CDR3 region has 17 residues. V lost 1 base, J lost 1 base, and 14 bases lay in between. The germline gives CDR1 MNHNS, CDR2 SASEGT. The CDR3 nucleotides are TGTGCCAGCAGTGAAGTTGCCAGCCGGGGTGCCAAAAACATTCAGTACTTC. As protein: CASSEVASRGAKNIQYF.

The genes are TRBV4-1 and TRBJ2-5, with TRBD2 identical over 9 bases. The CDR3 length is 18 residues. The germline V gene has CDR1 MGHRA and CDR2 YSYEKL. The V and J ends lost 4 bases and 0 bases, in that order; junction bases with no gene match: 12. CDR3 sequence (DNA): TGCGCCAGCAGCCCCTCGGTTAGCGGGGGACCGCACCAAGAGACCCAGTACTTC. Translated: CASSPSVSGGPHQETQYF.

The chain carries TRBV19 and TRBJ1-1, with TRBD1 matching over 9 bases. The CDR3 has 11 residues. J was trimmed by 7 bases and V by 8 bases; bases with no gene match: 2. Germline loops: CDR1 LNHDA, CDR2 SQIVND (reference sequence). In DNA form, the CDR3 reads TGTGCCAGTGGGACAGGGATTGAAGCTTTCTTT. Translation gives CASGTGIEAFF.

V is TRBV5-1 and J is TRBJ2-7; 10 bases map to TRBD2. Germline CDR1 and CDR2: SGHRS and YFSETQ. The trim removed 0 bases at V and 3 bases at J, leaving 6 bases unmatched. The CDR3 extends over 16 amino acids. CDR3 nucleotide sequence: TGCGCCAGCAGCTTGGAGCCTAGCGGGAGTGGCTACGAGCAGTACTTC. This encodes CASSLEPSGSGYEQYF.

The chain links TRBV4-2 to TRBJ2-7, with 9 bases lining up with TRBD1. CDR3 length: 14 residues. J was trimmed by 4 bases and V by 2 bases; bases with no gene match: 3. Germline V gene data show CDR1 as LGHNA and CDR2 as YNFKEQ. The CDR3: CASSQPGQGYEQYF. CDR3 in DNA: TGTGCCAGCAGCCAACCGGGACAGGGATACGAGCAGTACTTC.

The V gene is TRBV29-1, the J gene TRBJ2-1, with TRBD2 matching over 8 bases. CDR3 size: 14 residues. V lost 3 bases, J lost 5 bases, and 6 bases stayed unmatched. Germline lookup yields CDR1 SQVTM and CDR2 ANQGSEA. CDR3 amino acids: CSVDGGAGDNEQFF. The CDR3 bases are TGCAGCGTTGACGGGGGGGCCGGGGACAATGAGCAGTTCTTC.

This clone occurred a few times. This chain connects TRBV15 to TRBJ1-1; 8 bases agree with TRBD1. The J segment lost 1 base and the V segment lost 5 bases, leaving 6 bases of the junction unmatched. CDR3 length equals 15 residues. From germline, CDR1 is LNHNV and CDR2 YYDKDF (reference sequence). In DNA form, the CDR3 reads TGTGCCACCAGCCCCCGGACAGGGAGGAACACTGAAGCTTTCTTT. This codes for CATSPRTGRNTEAFF. Complete variable domain (other parts from reference TRBV15 and TRBJ1-1): DAMVIQNPRYQVTQFGKPVTLSCSQTLNHNVMYWYQQKSSQAPKLLFHYYDKDFNNEADTPDNFQSRRPNTSFCFLDIRSPGLGDTAMYLCATSPRTGRNTEAFFGQGTRLTVV.

This chain joins TRBV9 and TRBJ2-7, with 7 nucleotides matching TRBD1. The germline V gene encodes CDR1 SGDLS and CDR2 YYNGEE. Unmatched junction bases numbered 7, after V lost 2 bases and J lost 2 bases. This CDR3 region has 15 residues. For the CDR3, the DNA is TGTGCCAGCAGCGTCTCCGGGACAGCGCCCTACGAGCAGTACTTC. Protein: CASSVSGTAPYEQYF.

J is TRBJ1-1 and V is TRBV7-9; D is possibly TRBD1 (6 bases). CDR3 length: 17 amino acids. V was clipped by 4 bases and J by 0 bases, with 18 bases between them. Germline V gene sequence: CDR1 SEHNR, CDR2 FQNEAQ (reference sequence). The CDR3 DNA is TGTGCCAGCAGCTCGTGGACAGCCGCATATATGAACACTGAAGCTTTCTTT. Its translation is CASSSWTAAYMNTEAFF.

This clone was detected once. The chain uses TRBV13 and TRBJ2-7; 9 bases fit TRBD1. The CDR3 consists of 15 residues. Germline-derived CDR1 and CDR2 are PRHDT and FYEKMQ (reference sequence). V lost 5 bases, J lost 4 bases, and 9 bases stayed unmatched. The CDR3 sequence is CASSTGTGLTYEQYF. CDR3 DNA sequence: TGTGCCAGCAGCACCGGGACAGGGCTAACTTACGAGCAGTACTTC.

V usage is TRBV6-1 and J usage is TRBJ1-4; 10 nucleotides line up with TRBD1. Germline CDR1 is MNHNS and CDR2 is SASEGT. V dropped 6 bases and J dropped 7; count of bases not matched to a gene: 8. The CDR3 has 15 residues. The CDR3 here is CASRDWTGGGEKLFF. The CDR3 DNA sequence: TGTGCCAGCAGGGATTGGACAGGGGGGGGTGAAAAACTGTTTTTT.

J is TRBJ1-1 and V is TRBV6-1; TRBD1 matches at 7 bases. The CDR3 is 14 residues long. V shed 4 bases and J 3 bases; nucleotides not matched to a gene: 5. The germline V gene encodes CDR1 MNHNS and CDR2 SASEGT. In DNA form, the CDR3 reads TGTGCCAGCAGTGCAGGACAGGATTACACTGAAGCTTTCTTT. Protein product: CASSAGQDYTEAFF.

This clone was observed a single time. The chain couples TRBV5-4 to TRBJ2-3; 9 bases map to TRBD2. Germline CDR1 and CDR2: SGHNT and YYREEE (reference sequence). The CDR3 consists of 16 residues. V lost 1 base and J lost 6; bases outside the gene matches: 9. This CDR3 reads CASSLRVKRGEDTQYF. CDR3 nucleotide sequence: TGTGCCAGCAGCTTGAGGGTCAAGCGGGGGGAGGATACGCAGTATTTT. Complete variable domain (other parts from reference TRBV5-4 and TRBJ2-3): ETGVTQSPTHLIKTRGQQVTLRCSSQSGHNTVSWYQQALGQGPQFIFQYYREEENGRGNFPPRFSGLQFPNYSSELNVNALELDDSALYLCASSLRVKRGEDTQYFGPGTRLTVL.

The chain carries TRBV9 and TRBJ2-3; 11 nucleotides line up with TRBD2. Trimming cost V 0 bases and J 4 bases; bases outside gene matches: 4. This CDR3 contains 16 residues. CDR1 SGDLS and CDR2 YYNGEE come from the germline V gene. As DNA, the CDR3 is TGTGCCAGCAGCGTAGGGACTAGCGGGTCGGCAGATACGCAGTATTTT. Translated: CASSVGTSGSADTQYF.